This TCR beta chain was found in a study of control samples from healthy donors and cancer patients (dated by TCRdb to about 2020). Library creation used the immunoSEQ multiplex PCR assay. What TCRdb holds here is the immuneACCESS table cut down to in-frame rearrangements. Part of the clones is not present; checked against another copy, under half of the missing clones reflect an unresolved V gene, and the others are unexplained. For this sample the table gives roughly 58,000 clones, of which 70% to 90% were detected only once. Of the sample, roughly 12% is held by the ten largest clones. CDR3 length: 16 amino acids, cysteine to phenylalanine. Only the CDR3 region is kept as DNA, spanning 48 bases read in frame from base 1. V trim: 4 bases; J trim: 0 bases; unmatched bases: 4. CDR1 LNHDA and CDR2 SQIVND were looked up in the germline V gene (reference sequence). This clone came up a few times. Its antigen is not yet known. No per-base quality is available; no much larger clone lies one base away.

This sequence originates from a woman aged 60-70 years with lung cancer. The chain couples TRBV19 to TRBJ1-5; 9 central nucleotides agree with TRBD1. Sequencing input: PBMCs. The DNA sequence is as follows: TGTGCCAGTAGTACGGGGACAGGGCTTAGCAATCAGCCCCAGCATTTT. This yields the protein CASSTGTGLSNQPQHF.